The rows below give T cell receptor beta chains drawn from one sample of a study of technical replicates of blood from a few donors. Libraries were prepared by immunoSEQ multiplex PCR; TCRdb keeps only in-frame clonotypes and omits some of them. The sample shows around 90,000 clones, around 94% of them seen only once. Input material: T cells isolated from PBMCs. The receptors here all came from a human donor in good health. The CDR3 runs from the conserved cysteine through the conserved F or W. A D gene is named only where the DNA matches it firmly. Only some rows state a clone size, as once, few, many or a class for expanded clones.

clone_size	v_call	cdr3_length	j_call	d_call	cdr3_nt	cdr3_aa
.	TRBV30	22	TRBJ2-7	.	TGTGCCTGGAGTGCCGGACTCCTAACCTTCGATCCCTCTAGATTACGCCTCTACGAGCAGTACTTC	CAWSAGLLTFDPSRLRLYEQYF
.	TRBV7-3	15	TRBJ2-5	.	TGTGCCAGCAGCTTAGACGGCGGAAACTGGGAGACCCAGTACTTC	CASSLDGGNWETQYF
.	TRBV7-9	16	TRBJ2-4	TRBD1	TGTGCCAGCAGCTTGTGGAAAAGGGACAGGAGGGACATTCAGTACTTC	CASSLWKRDRRDIQYF
.	TRBV28	16	TRBJ2-1	TRBD2	TGTGCCAGCAGTTTAGTCTTGCGGGAGGTATACAATGAGCAGTTCTTC	CASSLVLREVYNEQFF
.	TRBV18	12	TRBJ1-4	.	TGTGCCAGCTCACGGAGGGGTGAAAAACTGTTTTTT	CASSRRGEKLFF
.	TRBV27	14	TRBJ2-3	.	TGTGCCAGCAGTTGGGACTCAGGCACAGATACGCAGTATTTT	CASSWDSGTDTQYF
.	TRBV27	13	TRBJ2-3	.	TGTGCCAGCAGTACAGGGAGCACAGATACGCAGTATTTT	CASSTGSTDTQYF
.	TRBV2	13	TRBJ2-1	.	TGTGCCAGCAGTCGCGACTCCTACAATGAGCAGTTCTTC	CASSRDSYNEQFF
.	TRBV5-4	17	TRBJ2-7	TRBD1	TGTGCCAGCAGCTCCGGGACAGGGGTCATGAGCTCCTACGAGCAGTACTTC	CASSSGTGVMSSYEQYF
.	TRBV6-5	10	TRBJ1-2	.	TGTGCCAGCTTCAGTGTGGGCTACACCTTC	CASFSVGYTF
.	TRBV2	14	TRBJ2-7	.	TGTGCCAGCCGCTTACTAACAGGGGGGGACGAGCAGTACTTC	CASRLLTGGDEQYF
once	TRBV7-9	12	TRBJ2-7	.	TGTGCCAGCAGCTCGGGAGCCCCAGAGCAGTACTTC	CASSSGAPEQYF
.	TRBV9	16	TRBJ2-3	TRBD2	TGTGCCAGCAGCGCCGGGACTAGCGGAAGCACAGATACGCAGTATTTT	CASSAGTSGSTDTQYF
.	TRBV6-5	11	TRBJ2-7	.	TGTGCCCCCCCCGCTGCTAACGAGCAGTACTTC	CAPPAANEQYF
.	TRBV7-3	14	TRBJ1-2	TRBD1	TGTGCCAGCTGCAAAGGACAGGTACGATATGGCTACACCTTC	CASCKGQVRYGYTF
.	TRBV28	14	TRBJ2-7	TRBD2	TGTGCCACCAAAGGGACTAGCGGAACCTACGAGCAGTACTTC	CATKGTSGTYEQYF
.	TRBV5-1	17	TRBJ2-1	TRBD2	TGCGCCAGCAGCCACGCCTCCGGACTAGCGGGAGAAAATGAGCAGTTCTTC	CASSHASGLAGENEQFF
.	TRBV30	14	TRBJ2-1	TRBD2	TGTGCCTGGAGTTCCGCGGGAGGACCCTATGAGCAGTTCTTC	CAWSSAGGPYEQFF
.	TRBV6-4	15	TRBJ1-2	TRBD1	TGTGCCAGCAGACTCCGGGACAGCACCTTCTATGGCTACACCTTC	CASRLRDSTFYGYTF
.	TRBV6-7	18	TRBJ2-6	.	TGTGCCCCCGACTACGGAGTAGCGGCCCTAAGGGGGGCCAACGTCCTGACTTTC	CAPDYGVAALRGANVLTF
.	TRBV6-1	14	TRBJ1-2	TRBD1	TGTGCCAGCAGGAGATCCGGGACAGGGGATGGCTACACCTTC	CASRRSGTGDGYTF
.	TRBV19	14	TRBJ2-1	TRBD1	TGTGCCAGTAGTTCCGGGACAGGGGTTCATGAGCAGTTCTTC	CASSSGTGVHEQFF
once	TRBV6-5	14	TRBJ2-2	.	TGTGCCAGCAGTTACTCGTTCCTGACCGGGGAGCTGTTTTTT	CASSYSFLTGELFF
.	TRBV27	16	TRBJ1-5	TRBD1	TGTGCCAGCAGTTTATTCCCAGGGGGTAGCAATCAGCCCCAGCATTTT	CASSLFPGGSNQPQHF
.	TRBV28	13	TRBJ2-7	TRBD2	TGTGCCAGCAGCTATGGGACTATTAGGGAGCAGTACTTC	CASSYGTIREQYF
.	TRBV15	12	TRBJ1-1	.	TGTGCCACCAGCAGAGACGGGACTGAAGCTTTCTTT	CATSRDGTEAFF
.	TRBV9	16	TRBJ2-1	TRBD2	TGTGCCAGCAGCGGAGCGGGACTAGCCGTTGTATCAGAGCAGTTCTTC	CASSGAGLAVVSEQFF
once	TRBV6-1	13	TRBJ2-3	.	TGTGCCAGCAGTGAGCCTATCACAGATACGCAGTATTTT	CASSEPITDTQYF
.	TRBV9	14	TRBJ2-5	.	TGTGCCAGCAGCGTACCTAACGAGAGAGAGACCCAGTACTTC	CASSVPNERETQYF
.	TRBV15	16	TRBJ2-7	TRBD2	TGTGCCTCGCGGGAGTCTAGCGGGGGTCCTAACTACGAGCAGTACTTC	CASRESSGGPNYEQYF
.	TRBV7-3	14	TRBJ2-3	.	TGTGCCAGCAGCCCCTCCGGGGACACAGATACGCAGTATTTT	CASSPSGDTDTQYF
.	TRBV6-5	15	TRBJ2-6	.	TGTGCCAGCAGACCAGGGAACTCTGGGGCCAACGTCCTGACTTTC	CASRPGNSGANVLTF
.	TRBV9	16	TRBJ2-1	.	TGTGCCAGCAGCGGGGCTCAGCGGGCGGATTACAATGAGCAGTTCTTC	CASSGAQRADYNEQFF
.	TRBV9	14	TRBJ1-3	.	TGTGCCAGCAGCGAGTCGGGGGGCGGTAACACCATATATTTT	CASSESGGGNTIYF
.	TRBV19	13	TRBJ1-5	.	TGTGCCAGTAGTATAGCCAGTTGGCAGCCCCAGCATTTT	CASSIASWQPQHF
once	TRBV6-5	14	TRBJ1-2	.	TGTGCCAGCAGCCGGGAGTACTTGAACTATGGCTACACCTTC	CASSREYLNYGYTF
.	TRBV30	15	TRBJ2-5	TRBD2	TGTGCCTGGAGCTGGGGCGGGAGGGAACTGGAGACCCAGTACTTC	CAWSWGGRELETQYF
once	TRBV18	12	TRBJ1-2	.	TGTGCCAGCTCACTCCTCCTCTATGGCTACACCTTC	CASSLLLYGYTF
once	TRBV5-6	16	TRBJ2-2	TRBD1	TGTGCCAGCAGCCCCGCGACAGGGGTAATAACCGGGGAGCTGTTTTTT	CASSPATGVITGELFF
once	TRBV21-1	13	TRBJ1-2	.	TGTGCCAGCAGCAACATGGACTTCTCCGGCTACACCTTC	CASSNMDFSGYTF